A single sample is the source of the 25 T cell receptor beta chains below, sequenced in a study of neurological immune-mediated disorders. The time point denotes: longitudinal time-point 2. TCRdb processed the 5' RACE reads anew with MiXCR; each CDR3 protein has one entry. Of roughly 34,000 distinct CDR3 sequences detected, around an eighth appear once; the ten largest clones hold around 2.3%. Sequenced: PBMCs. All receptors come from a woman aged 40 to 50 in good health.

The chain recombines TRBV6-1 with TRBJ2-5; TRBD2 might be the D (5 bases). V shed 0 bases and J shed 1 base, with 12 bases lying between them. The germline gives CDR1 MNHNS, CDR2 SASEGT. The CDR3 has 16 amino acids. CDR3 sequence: CASSEALAGPQETQYF. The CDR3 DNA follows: TGTGCCAGCAGTGAAGCGCTAGCAGGCCCCCAAGAGACCCAGTACTTC.

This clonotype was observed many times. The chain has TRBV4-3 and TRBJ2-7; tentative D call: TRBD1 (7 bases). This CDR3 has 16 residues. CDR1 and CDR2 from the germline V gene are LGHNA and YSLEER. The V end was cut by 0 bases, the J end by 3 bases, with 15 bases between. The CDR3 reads CASSQDRGQGGYEQYF. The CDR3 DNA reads TGCGCCAGCAGCCAAGACCGGGGTCAGGGGGGCTACGAGCAGTACTTC.

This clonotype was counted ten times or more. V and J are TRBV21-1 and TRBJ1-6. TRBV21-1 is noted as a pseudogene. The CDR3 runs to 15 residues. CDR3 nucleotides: TGTGCCAGCAGCCCCACCGACAAGTATAATTCACCCCTCCACTTT. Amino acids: CASSPTDKYNSPLHF.

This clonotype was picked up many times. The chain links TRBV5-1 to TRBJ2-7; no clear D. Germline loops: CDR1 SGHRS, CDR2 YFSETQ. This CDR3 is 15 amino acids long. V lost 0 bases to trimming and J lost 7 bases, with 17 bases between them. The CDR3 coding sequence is TGCGCCAGCAGCTTGGAGTCGCTTTTATTTGGGGAGCAGTACTTC. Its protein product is CASSLESLLFGEQYF.

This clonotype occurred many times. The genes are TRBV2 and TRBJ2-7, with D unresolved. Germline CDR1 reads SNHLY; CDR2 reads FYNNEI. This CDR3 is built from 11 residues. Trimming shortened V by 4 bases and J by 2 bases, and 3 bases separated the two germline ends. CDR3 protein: CASSVAYEQYF. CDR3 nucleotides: TGTGCCAGCAGTGTGGCCTACGAGCAGTACTTC.

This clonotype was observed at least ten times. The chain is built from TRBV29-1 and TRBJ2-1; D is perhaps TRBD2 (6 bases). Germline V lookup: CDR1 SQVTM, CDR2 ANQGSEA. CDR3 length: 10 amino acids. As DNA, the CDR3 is TGCATGGCGGGGTACGGCGAGCAGTTCTTC. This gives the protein CMAGYGEQFF.

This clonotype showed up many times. In DNA, the CDR3 is TGCGCCAGCAGCGGCGGGGGCAGGTATTCACCCCTCCACTTT. Translating gives CASSGGGRYSPLHF. The genes are TRBV5-1 and TRBJ1-6; the D gene is possibly TRBD1 (6 bases). The CDR3 covers 14 residues. CDR1 and CDR2 from the germline V gene are SGHRS and YFSETQ. With 4 bases removed from V and 8 bases from J, the gap between germline ends came to 13 bases.

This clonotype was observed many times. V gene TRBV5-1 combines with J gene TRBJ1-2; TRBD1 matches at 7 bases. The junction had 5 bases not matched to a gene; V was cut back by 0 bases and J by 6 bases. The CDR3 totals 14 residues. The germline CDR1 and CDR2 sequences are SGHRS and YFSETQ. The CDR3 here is CASSLGRQGDGYTF. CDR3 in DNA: TGCGCCAGCAGCTTGGGCAGACAGGGCGATGGCTACACCTTC.

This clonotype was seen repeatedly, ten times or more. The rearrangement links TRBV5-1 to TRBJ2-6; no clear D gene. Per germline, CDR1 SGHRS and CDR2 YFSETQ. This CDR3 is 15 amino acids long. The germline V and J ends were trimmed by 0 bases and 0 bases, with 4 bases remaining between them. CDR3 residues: CASSLEVSGANVLTF. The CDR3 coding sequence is TGCGCCAGCAGCTTGGAGGTCTCTGGGGCCAACGTCCTGACTTTC.

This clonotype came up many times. DNA for the CDR3: TGTGCCAGCAGCCAAGATGCTTGGGCTGCGAACACTGAAGCTTTCTTT. Its protein product is CASSQDAWAANTEAFF. The chain combines TRBV3-1 with TRBJ1-1; D uncertain. V shed 0 bases and J shed 1 base, with 12 bases lying between them. Germline CDR1 and CDR2: LGHDT and YNNKEL (reference sequence). The CDR3 sequence is 16 residues long.

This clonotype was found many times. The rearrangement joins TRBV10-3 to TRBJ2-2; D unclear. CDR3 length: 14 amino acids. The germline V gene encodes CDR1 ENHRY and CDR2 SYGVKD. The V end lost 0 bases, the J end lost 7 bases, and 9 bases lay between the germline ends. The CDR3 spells CAISESAAVGELFF. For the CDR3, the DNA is TGTGCCATCAGTGAGTCGGCCGCAGTCGGGGAGCTGTTTTTT.

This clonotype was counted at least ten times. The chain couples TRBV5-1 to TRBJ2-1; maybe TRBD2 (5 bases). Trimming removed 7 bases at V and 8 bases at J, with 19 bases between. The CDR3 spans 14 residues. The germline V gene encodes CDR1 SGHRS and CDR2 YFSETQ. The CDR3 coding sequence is TGCGCCAGCTCCAGTCTGGGCGAGGGTGATGAGCAGTTCTTC. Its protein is CASSSLGEGDEQFF.

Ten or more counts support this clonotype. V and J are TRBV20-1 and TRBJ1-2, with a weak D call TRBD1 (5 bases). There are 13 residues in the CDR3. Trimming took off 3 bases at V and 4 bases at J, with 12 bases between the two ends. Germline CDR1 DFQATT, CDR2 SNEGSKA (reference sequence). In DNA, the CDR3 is TGCAGTGCTAGCGAACTCACAGGCTATGGCTACACCTTC. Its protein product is CSASELTGYGYTF.

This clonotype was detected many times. This CDR3 is CSVRRGAGNYGYTF. CDR3 DNA: TGCAGCGTTCGGAGGGGCGCGGGTAACTATGGCTACACCTTC. V and J are TRBV29-1 and TRBJ1-2; TRBD1 might be the D (5 bases). Germline CDR1 is SQVTM and CDR2 is ANQGSEA. Trimming pared 5 bases from V and 1 base from J, leaving 14 bases between. The CDR3 consists of 14 residues. Full variable domain (missing parts from reference TRBV29-1 and TRBJ1-2): SAVISQKPSRDICQRGTSLTIQCQVDSQVTMMFWYRQQPGQSLTLIATANQGSEATYESGFVIDKFPISRPNLTFSTLTVSNMSPEDSSIYLCSVRRGAGNYGYTFGSGTRLTVV.

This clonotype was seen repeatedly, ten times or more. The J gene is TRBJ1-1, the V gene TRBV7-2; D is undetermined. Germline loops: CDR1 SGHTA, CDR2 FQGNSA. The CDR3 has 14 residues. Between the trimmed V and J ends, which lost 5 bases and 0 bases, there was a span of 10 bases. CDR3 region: CASSRAGLNTEAFF. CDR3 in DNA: TGTGCCAGCAGCCGGGCCGGTCTGAACACTGAAGCTTTCTTT.

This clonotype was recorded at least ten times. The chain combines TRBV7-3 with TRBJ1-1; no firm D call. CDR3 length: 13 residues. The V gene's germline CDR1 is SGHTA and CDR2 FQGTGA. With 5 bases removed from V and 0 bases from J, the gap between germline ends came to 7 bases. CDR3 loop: CASSAYMNTEAFF. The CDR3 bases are TGTGCCAGCAGCGCCTACATGAACACTGAAGCTTTCTTT.

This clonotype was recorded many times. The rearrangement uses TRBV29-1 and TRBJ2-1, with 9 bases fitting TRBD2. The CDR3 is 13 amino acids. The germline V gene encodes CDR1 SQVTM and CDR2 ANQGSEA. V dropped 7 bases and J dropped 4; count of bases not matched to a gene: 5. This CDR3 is CSGRLAGYNEQFF. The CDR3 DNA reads TGCAGCGGTCGCCTAGCGGGGTACAATGAGCAGTTCTTC.

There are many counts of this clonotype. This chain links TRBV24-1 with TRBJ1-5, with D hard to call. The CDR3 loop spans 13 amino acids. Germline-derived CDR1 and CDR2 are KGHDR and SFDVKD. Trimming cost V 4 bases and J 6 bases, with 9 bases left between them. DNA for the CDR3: TGTGCCACCAGTGAGGCAGGATTTCAGCCCCAGCATTTT. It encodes CATSEAGFQPQHF.

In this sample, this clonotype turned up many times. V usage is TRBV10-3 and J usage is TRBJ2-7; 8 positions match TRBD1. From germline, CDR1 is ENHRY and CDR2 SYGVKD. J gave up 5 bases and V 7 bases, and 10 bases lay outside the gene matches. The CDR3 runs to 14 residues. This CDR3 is CAITRTGNVNEQYF. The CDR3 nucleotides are TGTGCCATCACCCGGACAGGGAACGTAAACGAGCAGTACTTC.

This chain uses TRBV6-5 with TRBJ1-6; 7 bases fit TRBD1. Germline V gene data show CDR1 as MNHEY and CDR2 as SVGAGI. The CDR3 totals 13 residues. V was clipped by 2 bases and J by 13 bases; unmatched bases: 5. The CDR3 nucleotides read TGTGCCAGCAGTTACGAGACAGGGCGGCCCCTCCACTTT. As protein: CASSYETGRPLHF.

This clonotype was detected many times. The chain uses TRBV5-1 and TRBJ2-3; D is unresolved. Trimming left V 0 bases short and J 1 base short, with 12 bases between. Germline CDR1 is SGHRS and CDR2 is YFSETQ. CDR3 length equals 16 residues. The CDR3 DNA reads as TGCGCCAGCAGCTTGGGCCAGCATCAAGGCACAGATACGCAGTATTTT. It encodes CASSLGQHQGTDTQYF.

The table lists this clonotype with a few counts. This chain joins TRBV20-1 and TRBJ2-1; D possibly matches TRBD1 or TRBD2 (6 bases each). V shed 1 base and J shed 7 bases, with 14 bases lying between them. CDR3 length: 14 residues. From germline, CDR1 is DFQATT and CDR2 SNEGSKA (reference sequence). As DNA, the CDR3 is TGCAGTGCTAGAGGGGGGGCAGGGATAAATGAGCAGTTCTTC. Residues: CSARGGAGINEQFF.

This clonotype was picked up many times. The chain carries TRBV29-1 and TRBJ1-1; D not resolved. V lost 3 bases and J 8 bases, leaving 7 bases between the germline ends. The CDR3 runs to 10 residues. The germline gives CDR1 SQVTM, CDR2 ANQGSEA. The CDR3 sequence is CSVDTGEAFF. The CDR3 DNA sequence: TGCAGCGTTGACACGGGGGAAGCTTTCTTT.

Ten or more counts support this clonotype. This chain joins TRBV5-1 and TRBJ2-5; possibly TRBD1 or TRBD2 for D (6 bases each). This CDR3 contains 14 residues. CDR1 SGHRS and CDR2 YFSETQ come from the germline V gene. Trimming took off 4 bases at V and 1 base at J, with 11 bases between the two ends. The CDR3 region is CASSPGAVQETQYF. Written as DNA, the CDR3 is TGCGCCAGCAGCCCGGGGGCGGTCCAAGAGACCCAGTACTTC.

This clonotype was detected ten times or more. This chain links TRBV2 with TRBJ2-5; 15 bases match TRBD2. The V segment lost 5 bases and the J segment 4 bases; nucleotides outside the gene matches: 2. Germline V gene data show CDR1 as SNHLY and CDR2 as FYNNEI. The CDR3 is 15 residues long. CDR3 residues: CASSWTSGRGETQYF. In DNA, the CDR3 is TGTGCCAGCAGTTGGACTAGCGGGAGGGGAGAGACCCAGTACTTC.